A selection of T cell receptor beta chains follows, all from one sample in a study of blood T cell repertoires in COVID-19. Sequenced by immunoSEQ multiplex PCR; TCRdb stores in-frame clones only, minus some. Altogether roughly 150,000 clones are present, roughly nine tenths being singletons, with the ten largest covering 5%. The sequenced sample was peripheral blood. These receptors originate from a human donor in a cohort sampled during active COVID-19. The CDR3 runs from the conserved cysteine through the conserved F or W. The D gene is left open where the match is weak. Size tells how often a clone was seen (once, few, many) or the class of an expanded clone, and some rows leave it out.

once	TRBD2	TRBV6-5	TRBJ2-7	CASSYVAGAYEQYF	TGTGCCAGCAGTTACGTAGCGGGGGCCTACGAGCAGTACTTC
.	.	TRBV6-5	TRBJ1-2	CASSRTVRDYGYTF	TGTGCCAGCAGTCGGACAGTCCGAGACTATGGCTACACCTTC
.	.	TRBV15	TRBJ2-7	CATSRASQGIAYEQYF	TGTGCCACCAGCAGAGCGTCCCAGGGAATAGCCTACGAGCAGTACTTC
.	TRBD1	TRBV10-3	TRBJ2-7	CAISESGDRSYEQYF	TGTGCCATCAGTGAGTCTGGGGACAGGTCATACGAGCAGTACTTC
.	TRBD2	TRBV3-1/TRBV3-2	TRBJ2-1	CASSQVGGIYNEQFF	TGTGCCAGCAGCCAAGTGGGAGGGATCTACAATGAGCAGTTCTTC
.	.	TRBV28	TRBJ1-1	CASRSNQDPEAEAFF	TGTGCCAGCAGGAGTAATCAGGACCCGGAGGCTGAAGCTTTCTTT
.	.	TRBV3-1/TRBV3-2	TRBJ2-7	CASSLTRAYEQYF	TGTGCCAGCAGCCTAACTCGCGCCTACGAGCAGTACTTC
few	.	TRBV6-6	TRBJ2-7	CASTARGPGEQYF	TGTGCCAGCACCGCGAGAGGGCCTGGCGAGCAGTACTTC
once	TRBD2	TRBV2	TRBJ2-3	CASSGTSGSVDTQYF	TGTGCCAGCAGTGGGACTAGCGGGAGTGTTGATACGCAGTATTTT
.	TRBD2	TRBV27	TRBJ2-1	CASSWVGGRVRSEQFF	TGTGCCAGCAGTTGGGTAGGCGGGAGGGTAAGGAGTGAGCAGTTCTTC
.	TRBD1	TRBV6-9	TRBJ1-6	CASSYEDRGDNSPLHF	TGTGCCAGCAGTTACGAGGACAGGGGAGATAATTCACCCCTCCACTTT